These 7 T cell receptor beta chains were all obtained from the same sample, sequenced in a study of T-cell reconstitution after alpha-beta-depleted transplantation in children. Preparation of the TCRbeta library used unique molecular identifiers. TCRdb processed the PCR reads anew with MiXCR; each CDR3 protein has one entry. The table has 600,000 to 800,000 distinct CDR3 sequences, around 14% seen once. The specimen comprised PBMCs, sampled before TCRalphabeta/CD19-depleted stem cell transplant. These receptors all stem from a girl aged 2 to 9 with congenital amegakaryocytic thrombocytopenia, due to receive a stem cell transplant.

This clonotype was detected only a few times. The chain joins TRBV5-1 to TRBJ2-1; no reliable D call. The V end lost 4 bases, the J end lost 0 bases, and 8 bases lay between the germline ends. CDR3 length: 14 amino acids. CDR1 and CDR2 from the germline V gene are SGHRS and YFSETQ. The CDR3 sequence is CASSISYSYNEQFF. The CDR3 DNA reads TGCGCCAGCAGCATCAGCTACTCCTACAATGAGCAGTTCTTC.

The CDR3 bases are TGCAGTGCTAGGGAAACCAGGCAAGGGGTAGGGTATGGCTACACCTTC. It is translated as CSARETRQGVGYGYTF. The chain carries TRBV20-1 and TRBJ1-2; D perhaps matches TRBD1 (5 bases). The CDR3 loop spans 16 amino acids. V lost 3 bases and J lost 5, with 22 bases in between. CDR1 DFQATT and CDR2 SNEGSKA come from the germline V gene (reference sequence).

The V gene is TRBV27, the J gene TRBJ1-1, with a weak D call TRBD1 (5 bases). The germline V gene encodes CDR1 MNHEY and CDR2 SMNVEV (reference sequence). The V and J ends lost 6 bases and 2 bases respectively, with 13 bases between them. The CDR3 has 14 amino acids. CDR3 protein: CASSRSGTNTEAFF. The CDR3 DNA sequence: TGTGCCAGCAGCCGTTCCGGGACCAACACTGAAGCTTTCTTT.

This clonotype was counted between two and nine times. The chain recombines TRBV7-9 with TRBJ2-7; no clear D. V was cut by 3 bases and J by 9 bases, with 15 bases left in between. Germline-derived CDR1 and CDR2 are SEHNR and FQNEAQ (reference sequence). This CDR3 is 13 amino acids long. The DNA for the CDR3 is TGTGCCAGCAGCTTTTTCCCCCAGCGCTCGCAGTACTTC. The encoded protein is CASSFFPQRSQYF.

This clonotype has ten or more counts. This chain connects TRBV5-1 to TRBJ2-3; tentatively, D is TRBD2 (6 bases). Trimming pared 4 bases from V and 2 bases from J, leaving 14 bases between. The CDR3 sequence is 15 residues long. The germline V gene has CDR1 SGHRS and CDR2 YFSETQ. CDR3 sequence reads: CASSTSGSFTDTQYF. Written as DNA, the CDR3 is TGCGCCAGCAGCACCTCCGGGAGTTTCACAGATACGCAGTATTTT.

In its sample, this clonotype was seen a few times. This CDR3 reads CASYTGDTQYF. In DNA form, the CDR3 reads TGTGCCAGCTATACAGGGGATACGCAGTATTTT. The gene calls are TRBV18 and TRBJ2-3; D may be TRBD1 (6 bases). Germline values: CDR1 KGHSH, CDR2 LQKENI. CDR3 length equals 11 residues. V dropped 7 bases and J dropped 6 bases, with 8 bases sitting between them.

This clonotype was seen only a few times. This chain links TRBV29-1 with TRBJ2-7, with 10 bases lining up with TRBD2. Unmatched junction bases numbered 11, after V lost 6 bases and J lost 3 bases. The CDR3 length is 15 residues. Germline loops: CDR1 SQVTM, CDR2 ANQGSEA. This CDR3 is CSVRGMSGRGYEQYF. The CDR3 bases are TGCAGCGTCCGGGGGATGAGCGGGAGGGGCTACGAGCAGTACTTC.